Shown below are 9 T cell receptor beta chains from a single sample sequenced in a study of cytomegalovirus exposure and HLA in healthy donors. The study ran its PCR with 60 Vbeta and 13 Jbeta primers. The assay was immunoSEQ multiplex PCR, and TCRdb's table has in-frame clones only and misses some. The profile shows 80,000 to 95,000 clones, 65% to 80% of them singletons. Sample: PBMCs. The source is a woman aged 45-60 years in good health and CMV-seropositive.

The chain joins TRBV9 to TRBJ1-5; D is perhaps TRBD1 (5 bases). The CDR3 is made up of 15 amino acids. Germline V gene sequence: CDR1 SGDLS, CDR2 YYNGEE. Trimming left V 3 bases short and J 2 bases short, with 12 bases between. The CDR3: CASSAGGDGNQPQHF. The CDR3 region has the DNA TGTGCCAGCAGCGCGGGGGGAGACGGCAATCAGCCCCAGCATTTT. Full variable domain (missing parts from reference TRBV9 and TRBJ1-5): DSGVTQTPKHLITATGQRVTLRCSPRSGDLSVYWYQQSLDQGLQFLIQYYNGEERAKGNILERFSAQQFPDLHSELNLSSLELGDSALYFCASSAGGDGNQPQHFGDGTRLSIL.

The chain links TRBV6-6 to TRBJ2-7, with D maybe TRBD1 (6 bases). CDR1 is MNHNY and CDR2 is SVGAGI in the germline V gene (reference sequence). CDR3 length equals 14 residues. The V gene lost 5 bases and the J gene lost 1 base, with 12 bases spanning the gap. CDR3 coding DNA: TGTGCCAGCAGTCCCACACAGGGATCCTACGAGCAGTACTTC. Its translation is CASSPTQGSYEQYF.

This chain links TRBV28 with TRBJ2-5, with a tentative D call TRBD1 (6 bases). The germline gives CDR1 MDHEN, CDR2 SYDVKM. There are 14 residues in the CDR3. The V end was cut by 6 bases, the J end by 5 bases, with 16 bases between. The chain's CDR3 is CASSLGGRGETQYF. The CDR3 region has the DNA TGTGCCAGCAGCCTAGGGGGTAGGGGGGAGACCCAGTACTTC.

The rearrangement links TRBV6-1 to TRBJ1-5, with 7 nucleotides matching TRBD1. CDR3 length equals 15 residues. Germline loops: CDR1 MNHNS, CDR2 SASEGT. Germline trimming cut 5 bases from V and 5 bases from J; bases unmatched to any gene: 9. The CDR3 protein is CASSKDRIKDQPQHF. CDR3 DNA sequence: TGTGCCAGCAGTAAGGACAGGATTAAGGATCAGCCCCAGCATTTT.

The rearrangement uses TRBV5-1 and TRBJ2-3, with 13 bases fitting TRBD2. The germline CDR1 and CDR2 sequences are SGHRS and YFSETQ. This CDR3 region has 17 residues. The V and J ends lost 3 bases and 5 bases, in that order; junction bases with no gene match: 9. The CDR3 region has the DNA TGCGCCAGCAGCTCGGGACTAGCGGGACCTTCCAGAGATACGCAGTATTTT. Protein: CASSSGLAGPSRDTQYF.

The rearrangement uses TRBV15 and TRBJ1-2; D perhaps matches TRBD1 (6 bases). The germline V and J ends were trimmed by 3 bases and 5 bases, with 19 bases remaining between them. The CDR3 spans 16 residues. In germline, CDR1 is LNHNV, CDR2 YYDKDF (reference sequence). The CDR3 reads CATSSTPTGRGYGYTF. The DNA for the CDR3 is TGTGCCACCAGCAGTACCCCTACAGGGAGGGGATATGGCTACACCTTC.

The chain combines TRBV28 with TRBJ2-2, with D maybe TRBD1 (7 bases). With 9 bases removed from V and 4 bases from J, the gap between germline ends came to 18 bases. Germline V gene lookup returns CDR1 MDHEN and CDR2 SYDVKM. This CDR3 has 15 residues. DNA for the CDR3: TGTGCCAGTACCGGGACAGCCGGGGGCACCGGGGAGCTGTTTTTT. Encoded protein: CASTGTAGGTGELFF.

V usage is TRBV19 and J usage is TRBJ2-1; 10 bases are a match to TRBD1. V lost 3 bases, J lost 0 bases, and 2 bases stayed unmatched. The length of the CDR3 is 16 residues. Per the germline V gene, CDR1 is LNHDA and CDR2 is SQIVND (reference sequence). As DNA, the CDR3 is TGTGCCAGTAGTATTCGGACAGGGGGCTCCTACAATGAGCAGTTCTTC. This encodes CASSIRTGGSYNEQFF.

This clone was seen more than once but under ten times. The chain combines TRBV5-1 with TRBJ2-1, with 7 bases aligning to TRBD2. Germline V gene data show CDR1 as SGHRS and CDR2 as YFSETQ. This CDR3 contains 15 residues. J was trimmed by 4 bases and V by 1 base; bases with no gene match: 5. As DNA, the CDR3 is TGCGCCAGCAGCTTGAGCGGGATGGGTTACAATGAGCAGTTCTTC. Protein: CASSLSGMGYNEQFF.